This TCR beta chain is drawn from a study of shared clonotypes between healthy human individuals. Libraries were prepared by immunoSEQ multiplex PCR; TCRdb keeps only in-frame clonotypes and omits some of them. The table lists roughly 660,000 clones, roughly 91% of them singletons. The specimen sequenced was memory CD8+ T cells from PBMCs. The subset is: CD45RO+ cells pooled with CCR7-negative TemRA cells. The clonotype originates from a young man in good health. Some clones in this sample may be carry-over from other donors' samples.

The CDR3 region has the DNA TGTGCCAGCAGCTTAACGGGGGGCTCCGAGCAGTACTTC. Amino acids: CASSLTGGSEQYF. V gene TRBV7-3 combines with J gene TRBJ2-7; D tentatively fits TRBD1 or TRBD2 (6 bases each). Germline assignment: CDR1 SGHTA and CDR2 FQGTGA. The CDR3 has 13 amino acids. Trimming stripped 0 bases from V and 6 bases from J, with 9 bases between. Using reference TRBV7-3 and TRBJ2-7 for the parts outside the CDR3, the full variable domain is GAGVSQTPSNKVTEKGKYVELRCDPISGHTALYWYRQSLGQGPEFLIYFQGTGAADDSGLPNDRFFAVRPEGSVSTLKIQRTERGDSAVYLCASSLTGGSEQYFGPGTRLTVT.